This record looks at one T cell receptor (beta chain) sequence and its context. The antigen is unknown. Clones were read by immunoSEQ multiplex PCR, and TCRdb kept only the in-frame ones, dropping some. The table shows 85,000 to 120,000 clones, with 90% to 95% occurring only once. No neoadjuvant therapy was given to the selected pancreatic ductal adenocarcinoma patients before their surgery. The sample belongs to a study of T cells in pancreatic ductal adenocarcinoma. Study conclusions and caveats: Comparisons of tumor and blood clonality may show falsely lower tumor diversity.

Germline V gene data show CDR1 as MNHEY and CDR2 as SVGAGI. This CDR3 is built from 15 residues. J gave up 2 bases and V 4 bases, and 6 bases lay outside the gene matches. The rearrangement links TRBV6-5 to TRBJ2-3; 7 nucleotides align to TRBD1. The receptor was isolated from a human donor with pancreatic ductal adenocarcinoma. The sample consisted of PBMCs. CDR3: CASSSRQGPTDTQYF. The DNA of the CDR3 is TGTGCCAGCAGTTCCCGACAGGGCCCCACAGATACGCAGTATTTT.